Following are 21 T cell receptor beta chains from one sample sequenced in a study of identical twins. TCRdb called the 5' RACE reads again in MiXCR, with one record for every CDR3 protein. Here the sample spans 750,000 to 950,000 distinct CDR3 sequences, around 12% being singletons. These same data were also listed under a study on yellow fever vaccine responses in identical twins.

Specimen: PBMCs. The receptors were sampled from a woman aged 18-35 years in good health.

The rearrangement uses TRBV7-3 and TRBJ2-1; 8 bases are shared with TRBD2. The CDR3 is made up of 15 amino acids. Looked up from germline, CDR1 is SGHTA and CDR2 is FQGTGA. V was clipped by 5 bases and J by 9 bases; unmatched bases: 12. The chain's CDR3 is CASSISGGLLLEQFF. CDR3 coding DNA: TGTGCCAGCAGCATCAGCGGGGGCCTCTTGCTTGAGCAGTTCTTC.

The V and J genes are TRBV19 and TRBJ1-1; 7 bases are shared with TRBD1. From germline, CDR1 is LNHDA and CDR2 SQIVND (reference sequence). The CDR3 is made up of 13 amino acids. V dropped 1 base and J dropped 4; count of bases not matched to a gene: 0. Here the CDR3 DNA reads TGTGCCAGTAGTATAGCAGGGGGCACTGAAGCTTTCTTT. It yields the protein CASSIAGGTEAFF.

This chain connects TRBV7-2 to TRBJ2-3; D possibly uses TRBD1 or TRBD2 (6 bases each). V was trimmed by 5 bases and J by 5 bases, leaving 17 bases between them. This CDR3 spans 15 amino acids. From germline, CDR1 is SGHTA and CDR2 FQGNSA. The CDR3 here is CASSPPGGGKDTQYF. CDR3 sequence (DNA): TGTGCCAGCAGCCCACCCGGAGGGGGAAAAGATACGCAGTATTTT. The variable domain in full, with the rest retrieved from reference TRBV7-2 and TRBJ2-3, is GAGVSQSPSNKVTEKGKDVELRCDPISGHTALYWYRQSLGQGLEFLIYFQGNSAPDKSGLPSDRFSAERTGGSVSTLTIQRTQQEDSAVYLCASSPPGGGKDTQYFGPGTRLTVL.

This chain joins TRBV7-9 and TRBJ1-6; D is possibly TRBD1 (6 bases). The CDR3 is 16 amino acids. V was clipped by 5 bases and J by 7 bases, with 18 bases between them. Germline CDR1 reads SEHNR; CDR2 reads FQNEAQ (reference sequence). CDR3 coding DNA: TGTGCCAGCAGCCCCTTAGCAGGGACATTGAATTCACCCCTCCACTTT. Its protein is CASSPLAGTLNSPLHF.

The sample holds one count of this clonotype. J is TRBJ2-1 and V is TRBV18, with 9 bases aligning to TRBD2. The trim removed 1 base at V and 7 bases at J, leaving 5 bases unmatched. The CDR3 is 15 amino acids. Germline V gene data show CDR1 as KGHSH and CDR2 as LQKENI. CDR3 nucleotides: TGTGCCAGCTCACCACTTGAACTAGCGGGTAATGAGCAGTTCTTC. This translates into CASSPLELAGNEQFF.

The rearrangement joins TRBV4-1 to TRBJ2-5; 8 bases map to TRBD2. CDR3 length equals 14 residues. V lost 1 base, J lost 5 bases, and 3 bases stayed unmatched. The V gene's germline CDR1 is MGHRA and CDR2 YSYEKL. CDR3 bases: TGCGCCAGCAGCCAAGTGCCGGGAGGGGAGACCCAGTACTTC. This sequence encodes CASSQVPGGETQYF.

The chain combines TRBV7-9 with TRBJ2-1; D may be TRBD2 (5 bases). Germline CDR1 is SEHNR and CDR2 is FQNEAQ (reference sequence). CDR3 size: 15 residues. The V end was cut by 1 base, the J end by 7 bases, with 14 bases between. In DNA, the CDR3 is TGTGCCAGCAGCTTAGAGTCCCTAGCCGGGAATGAGCAGTTCTTC. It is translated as CASSLESLAGNEQFF.

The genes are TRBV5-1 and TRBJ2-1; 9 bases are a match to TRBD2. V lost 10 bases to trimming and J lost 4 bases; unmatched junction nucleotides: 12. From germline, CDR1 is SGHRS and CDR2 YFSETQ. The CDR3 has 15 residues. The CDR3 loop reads CASRKVAGAYNEQFF. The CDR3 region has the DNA TGCGCCTCCCGGAAGGTAGCGGGGGCTTACAATGAGCAGTTCTTC.

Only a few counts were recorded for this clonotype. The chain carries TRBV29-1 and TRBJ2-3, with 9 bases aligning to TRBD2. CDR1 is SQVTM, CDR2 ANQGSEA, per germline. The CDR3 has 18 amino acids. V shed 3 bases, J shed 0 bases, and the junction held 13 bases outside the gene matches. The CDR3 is CSVDRSLAGSLSTDTQYF. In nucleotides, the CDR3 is TGCAGCGTTGATCGGAGTCTAGCGGGGAGTCTTAGCACAGATACGCAGTATTTT.

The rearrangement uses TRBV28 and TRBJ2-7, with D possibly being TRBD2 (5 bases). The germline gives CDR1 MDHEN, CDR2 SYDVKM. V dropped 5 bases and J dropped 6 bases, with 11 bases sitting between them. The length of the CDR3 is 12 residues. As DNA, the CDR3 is TGTGCCAGCAGTGCCGACGGGGTCGAGCAGTACGTC. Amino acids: CASSADGVEQYV.

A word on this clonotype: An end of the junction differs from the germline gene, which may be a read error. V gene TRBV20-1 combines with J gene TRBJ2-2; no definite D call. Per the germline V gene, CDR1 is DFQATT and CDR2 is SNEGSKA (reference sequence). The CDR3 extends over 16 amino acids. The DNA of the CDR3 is TGCTGTGCTAAGGCCCTAGGCCTCCACAACACCGGGGAGCTGTTTTTT. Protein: CCAKALGLHNTGELFF.

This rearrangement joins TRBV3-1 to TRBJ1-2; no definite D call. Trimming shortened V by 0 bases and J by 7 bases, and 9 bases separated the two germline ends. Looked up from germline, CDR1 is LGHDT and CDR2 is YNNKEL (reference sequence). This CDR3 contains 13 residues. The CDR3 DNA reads TGTGCCAGCAGCCAAGAGGCGTCCGGTGGCTACACCTTC. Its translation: CASSQEASGGYTF.

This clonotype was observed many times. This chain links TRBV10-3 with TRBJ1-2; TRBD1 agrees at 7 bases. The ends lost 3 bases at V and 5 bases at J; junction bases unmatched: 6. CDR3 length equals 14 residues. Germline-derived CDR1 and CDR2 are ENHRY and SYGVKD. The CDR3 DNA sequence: TGTGCCATCAGTGACAGGGGGACCTTTTATGGCTACACCTTC. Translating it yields CAISDRGTFYGYTF.

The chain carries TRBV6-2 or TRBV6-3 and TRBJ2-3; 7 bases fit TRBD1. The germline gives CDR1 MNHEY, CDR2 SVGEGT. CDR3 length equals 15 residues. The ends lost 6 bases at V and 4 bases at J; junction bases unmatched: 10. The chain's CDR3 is CASSPNRGVADTQYF. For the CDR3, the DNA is TGTGCCAGCAGCCCCAACAGGGGAGTGGCAGATACGCAGTATTTT.

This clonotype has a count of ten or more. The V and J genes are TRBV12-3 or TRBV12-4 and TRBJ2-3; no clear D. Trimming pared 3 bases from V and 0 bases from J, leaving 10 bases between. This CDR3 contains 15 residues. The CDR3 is CASSFKGLSTDTQYF. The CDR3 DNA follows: TGTGCCAGCAGTTTTAAGGGCCTTAGCACAGATACGCAGTATTTT.

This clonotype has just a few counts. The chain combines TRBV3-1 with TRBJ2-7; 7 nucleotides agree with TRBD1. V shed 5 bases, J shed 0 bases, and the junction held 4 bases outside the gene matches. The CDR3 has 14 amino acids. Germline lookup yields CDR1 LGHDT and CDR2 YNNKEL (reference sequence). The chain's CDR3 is CASSSTGVSYEQYF. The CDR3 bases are TGTGCCAGCAGCTCCACAGGGGTCTCCTACGAGCAGTACTTC.

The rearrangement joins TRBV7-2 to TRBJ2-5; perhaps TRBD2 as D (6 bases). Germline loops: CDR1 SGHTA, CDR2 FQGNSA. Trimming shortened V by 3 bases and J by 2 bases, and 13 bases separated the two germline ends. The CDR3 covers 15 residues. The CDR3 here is CASSFSSAGQETQYF. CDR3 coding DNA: TGTGCCAGCAGCTTTTCCTCGGCGGGGCAAGAGACCCAGTACTTC.

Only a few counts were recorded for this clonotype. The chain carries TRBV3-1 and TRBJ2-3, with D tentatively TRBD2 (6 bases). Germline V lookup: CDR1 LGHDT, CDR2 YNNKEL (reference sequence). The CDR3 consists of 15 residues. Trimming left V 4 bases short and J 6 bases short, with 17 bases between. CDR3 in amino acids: CASSPGGLAADTQYF. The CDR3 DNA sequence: TGTGCCAGCAGCCCCGGGGGTTTGGCGGCCGATACGCAGTATTTT.

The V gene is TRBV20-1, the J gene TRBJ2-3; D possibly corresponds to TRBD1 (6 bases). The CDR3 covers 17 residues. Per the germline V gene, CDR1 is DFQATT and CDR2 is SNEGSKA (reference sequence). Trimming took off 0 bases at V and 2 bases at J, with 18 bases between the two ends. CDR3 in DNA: TGCAGTGCTAGAGAACAGGGCTTCCTCCCTCTCACAGATACGCAGTATTTT. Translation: CSAREQGFLPLTDTQYF.

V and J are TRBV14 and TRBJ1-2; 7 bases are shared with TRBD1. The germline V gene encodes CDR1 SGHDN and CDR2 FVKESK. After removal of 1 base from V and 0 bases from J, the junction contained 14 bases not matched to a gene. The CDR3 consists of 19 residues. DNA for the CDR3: TGTGCCAGCAGCCAAGGAATGGGACAGCGGGACGTACCTAACTATGGCTACACCTTC. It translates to CASSQGMGQRDVPNYGYTF. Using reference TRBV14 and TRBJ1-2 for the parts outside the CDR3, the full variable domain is EAGVTQFPSHSVIEKGQTVTLRCDPISGHDNLYWYRRVMGKEIKFLLHFVKESKQDESGMPNNRFLAERTGGTYSTLKVQPAELEDSGVYFCASSQGMGQRDVPNYGYTFGSGTRLTVV.

CDR3 sequence: CASSGSLAFF. In DNA, the CDR3 is TGTGCCAGCAGTGGATCATTAGCTTTCTTT. The chain uses TRBV2 and TRBJ1-1; D call uncertain. The germline V and J ends were trimmed by 4 bases and 10 bases, with 7 bases remaining between them. Germline CDR1 SNHLY, CDR2 FYNNEI. The CDR3 sequence is 10 residues long. The full variable domain, completed using reference TRBV2 and TRBJ1-1, is EPEVTQTPSHQVTQMGQEVILRCVPISNHLYFYWYRQILGQKVEFLVSFYNNEISEKSEIFDDQFSVERPDGSNFTLKIRSTKLEDSAMYFCASSGSLAFFGQGTRLTVV.